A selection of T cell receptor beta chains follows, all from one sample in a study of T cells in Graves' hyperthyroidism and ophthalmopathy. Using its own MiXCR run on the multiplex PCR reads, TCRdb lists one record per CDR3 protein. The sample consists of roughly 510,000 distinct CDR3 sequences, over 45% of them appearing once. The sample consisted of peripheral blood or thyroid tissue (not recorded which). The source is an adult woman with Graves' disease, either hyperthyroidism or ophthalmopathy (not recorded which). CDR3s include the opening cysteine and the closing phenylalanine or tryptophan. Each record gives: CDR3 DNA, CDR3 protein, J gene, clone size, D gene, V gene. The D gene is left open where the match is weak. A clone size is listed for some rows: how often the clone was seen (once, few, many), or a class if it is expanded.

cdr3_nt: TGCGCCAGCAGCTTGGAAGGGCAGATCGCCTACGAGCAGTACTTC; cdr3_aa: CASSLEGQIAYEQYF; j_call: TRBJ2-7; clone_size: many; d_call: NA; v_call: TRBV5-1
cdr3_nt: TGTGCCGGCAGCCAATCGAGAGGCAATCAGCCCCAGCATTTT; cdr3_aa: CAGSQSRGNQPQHF; j_call: TRBJ1-5; clone_size: NA; d_call: NA; v_call: TRBV16
cdr3_nt: TGTGCCAGCAGCTCACAGACAGGGGACGGGGAGCTGTTTTTT; cdr3_aa: CASSSQTGDGELFF; j_call: TRBJ2-2; clone_size: NA; d_call: TRBD1; v_call: TRBV7-2
cdr3_nt: TGTGCCATCATGAGGGACAGGACCTACGAGCAGTACTTC; cdr3_aa: CAIMRDRTYEQYF; j_call: TRBJ2-7; clone_size: NA; d_call: TRBD1; v_call: TRBV10-3
cdr3_nt: TGTGCCAGCAGCGTAGGGACTAGGGTGGGGGAGCTGTTTTTT; cdr3_aa: CASSVGTRVGELFF; j_call: TRBJ2-2; clone_size: NA; d_call: TRBD2; v_call: TRBV9
cdr3_nt: TGTGCCAGCAGCGTAGATAGCGGGAGGGGAGAGACCATATATTTT; cdr3_aa: CASSVDSGRGETIYF; j_call: TRBJ1-3; clone_size: NA; d_call: NA; v_call: TRBV9
cdr3_nt: TGCAGTGCGCCGACTAGCGGGAGTGTCACCGGGGAGCTGTTTTTT; cdr3_aa: CSAPTSGSVTGELFF; j_call: TRBJ2-2; clone_size: NA; d_call: TRBD2; v_call: TRBV20-1
cdr3_nt: TGTGCCACCCACATCAGTAACACTGAAGCTTTCTTT; cdr3_aa: CATHISNTEAFF; j_call: TRBJ1-1; clone_size: NA; d_call: NA; v_call: TRBV28
cdr3_nt: TGTGCCAGCAGCCAAGTGGGGGAAGGCTACACCTTC; cdr3_aa: CASSQVGEGYTF; j_call: TRBJ1-2; clone_size: NA; d_call: NA; v_call: TRBV3-1
cdr3_nt: TGTGCCAGCAGCTTAGGGGTAGGGGCCCAAGAGACCCAGTACTTC; cdr3_aa: CASSLGVGAQETQYF; j_call: TRBJ2-5; clone_size: NA; d_call: NA; v_call: TRBV7-6
cdr3_nt: TGTGCCAGCAGCTTGGGCGACTACTACAATGAGCAGTTCTTC; cdr3_aa: CASSLGDYYNEQFF; j_call: TRBJ2-1; clone_size: many; d_call: NA; v_call: TRBV5-6
cdr3_nt: TGCGCCAGCAGCTTGGGGGGGACGGACCGAAAAGAGACCCAGTACTTC; cdr3_aa: CASSLGGTDRKETQYF; j_call: TRBJ2-5; clone_size: many; d_call: NA; v_call: TRBV5-1
cdr3_nt: TGCAGCGTTGTGGCAGGGAACTATGGCTACACCTTC; cdr3_aa: CSVVAGNYGYTF; j_call: TRBJ1-2; clone_size: many; d_call: NA; v_call: TRBV29-1
cdr3_nt: TGTGCCAGCAGCTTACAATCCCCCGATCAGCCCCAGCATTTT; cdr3_aa: CASSLQSPDQPQHF; j_call: TRBJ1-5; clone_size: NA; d_call: NA; v_call: TRBV7-9
cdr3_nt: TGCAGCGTTGAGCTGTCGGGACTAGCGGGAGACGAGCAGTACTTC; cdr3_aa: CSVELSGLAGDEQYF; j_call: TRBJ2-7; clone_size: few; d_call: TRBD2; v_call: TRBV29-1
cdr3_nt: TGTGCCAGCAGTAACGGAGTCCTCCCTTCCTATGGCTACACCTTC; cdr3_aa: CASSNGVLPSYGYTF; j_call: TRBJ1-2; clone_size: NA; d_call: NA; v_call: TRBV6-5
cdr3_nt: TGCAGCGTTACCCAGACACAAAACTATGGCTACACCTTC; cdr3_aa: CSVTQTQNYGYTF; j_call: TRBJ1-2; clone_size: NA; d_call: NA; v_call: TRBV29-1
cdr3_nt: TGTGCCAGCAGCCCACTAGGCACAGATACGCAGTATTTT; cdr3_aa: CASSPLGTDTQYF; j_call: TRBJ2-3; clone_size: NA; d_call: NA; v_call: TRBV11-2
cdr3_nt: TGTGCCAGTACCCCTAGTAGCGGGGGATACGAGCAGTACTTC; cdr3_aa: CASTPSSGGYEQYF; j_call: TRBJ2-7; clone_size: many; d_call: TRBD2; v_call: TRBV19
cdr3_nt: TGTGCCAGCAGCGTCAGCGGTTCAGTTGGACAGCCCCAGCATTTT; cdr3_aa: CASSVSGSVGQPQHF; j_call: TRBJ1-5; clone_size: NA; d_call: NA; v_call: TRBV9
cdr3_nt: TGTGCCAGCAGCGCGAATAGCGGACACACCGGGGAGCTGTTTTTT; cdr3_aa: CASSANSGHTGELFF; j_call: TRBJ2-2; clone_size: many; d_call: NA; v_call: TRBV7-3
cdr3_nt: TGTGCCACCAGCAGAGATCTCTCGAGCACGGGCTACACCTTC; cdr3_aa: CATSRDLSSTGYTF; j_call: TRBJ1-2; clone_size: few; d_call: NA; v_call: TRBV15
cdr3_nt: TGTGCCAGCAGTTCCCCCGGGACAGACCAAGAGACCCAGTACTTC; cdr3_aa: CASSSPGTDQETQYF; j_call: TRBJ2-5; clone_size: NA; d_call: TRBD1; v_call: TRBV12-3/TRBV12-4
cdr3_nt: TGCAGCGTTGAAGATTCAACCGGGACAGGGTTAAGAGGGGACTATGGCTACACCTTC; cdr3_aa: CSVEDSTGTGLRGDYGYTF; j_call: TRBJ1-2; clone_size: NA; d_call: TRBD1; v_call: TRBV29-1
cdr3_nt: TGTGCCAGCAGCTTGGGGGGCGTAGAATACTTC; cdr3_aa: CASSLGGVEYF; j_call: TRBJ2-5; clone_size: many; d_call: NA; v_call: TRBV5-6
cdr3_nt: TGTGCCAGCAGCCAAGACGGGAGGCAGGGCTTATCCGGCTACACCTTC; cdr3_aa: CASSQDGRQGLSGYTF; j_call: TRBJ1-2; clone_size: NA; d_call: NA; v_call: TRBV14
cdr3_nt: TGCGCCAGCAGTCCAGGACTAGCGGCGAGCTCCTACGAGCAGTACTTC; cdr3_aa: CASSPGLAASSYEQYF; j_call: TRBJ2-7; clone_size: few; d_call: TRBD2; v_call: TRBV10-1
cdr3_nt: TGCAGCGTCTCAGGCGCGACAGGGGGCAATGAGCAGTTCTTC; cdr3_aa: CSVSGATGGNEQFF; j_call: TRBJ2-1; clone_size: few; d_call: TRBD1; v_call: TRBV29-1
cdr3_nt: TGCAGTGGAAGGCGGGCCTCCTACGAGCAGTACTTC; cdr3_aa: CSGRRASYEQYF; j_call: TRBJ2-7; clone_size: many; d_call: NA; v_call: TRBV20-1
cdr3_nt: TGTGCCAGCGGGCAGACCACTGAAGCTTTCTTT; cdr3_aa: CASGQTTEAFF; j_call: TRBJ1-1; clone_size: NA; d_call: NA; v_call: TRBV25-1
cdr3_nt: TGTGCCAGCAGCTTACCCTACGGGAGGGCAGCCGGGGAGCTGTTTTTT; cdr3_aa: CASSLPYGRAAGELFF; j_call: TRBJ2-2; clone_size: NA; d_call: TRBD2; v_call: TRBV7-6
cdr3_nt: TGTGCCATCAGTAGAGAAGGACACCCTCGGGACTATGGCTACACCTTC; cdr3_aa: CAISREGHPRDYGYTF; j_call: TRBJ1-2; clone_size: many; d_call: NA; v_call: TRBV10-3
cdr3_nt: TGTGCCAGCAGTGAATACCCGCGTGGACAGGGAAGTCAGCCCCAGCATTTT; cdr3_aa: CASSEYPRGQGSQPQHF; j_call: TRBJ1-5; clone_size: NA; d_call: TRBD1; v_call: TRBV6-5
cdr3_nt: TGCAGCGTTAATGATGGCTACACCTTC; cdr3_aa: CSVNDGYTF; j_call: TRBJ1-2; clone_size: many; d_call: NA; v_call: TRBV29-1
cdr3_nt: TGTGCCAGCAGCGCAAATGACAGGGTCATTGGAGCTTTCTTT; cdr3_aa: CASSANDRVIGAFF; j_call: TRBJ1-1; clone_size: NA; d_call: TRBD1; v_call: TRBV7-9
cdr3_nt: TGTGCCAGCAGCTTAGCGGCAGGGTACAATCAGCCCCAGCATTTT; cdr3_aa: CASSLAAGYNQPQHF; j_call: TRBJ1-5; clone_size: NA; d_call: NA; v_call: TRBV7-6
cdr3_nt: TGTGCCAGCAGTTTAGGGCAGGCCAAGGTCTATGGCTACACCTTC; cdr3_aa: CASSLGQAKVYGYTF; j_call: TRBJ1-2; clone_size: NA; d_call: NA; v_call: TRBV28
cdr3_nt: TGTGCCAGCAGCCCTGCCGGGACAGCTTTCTTT; cdr3_aa: CASSPAGTAFF; j_call: TRBJ1-1; clone_size: NA; d_call: NA; v_call: TRBV7-8
cdr3_nt: TGTGCCATCAGTGGACAGACAGGGACCGAGCAGTACTTC; cdr3_aa: CAISGQTGTEQYF; j_call: TRBJ2-7; clone_size: NA; d_call: TRBD1; v_call: TRBV10-3
cdr3_nt: TGTGCCAGCAGCGTAGGGGAAGTCTCTGGAAACACCATATATTTT; cdr3_aa: CASSVGEVSGNTIYF; j_call: TRBJ1-3; clone_size: NA; d_call: NA; v_call: TRBV9
cdr3_nt: TGTGCCAGCAGCTTAGTTCAGAGAAGAGGCTACGAGCAGTACTTC; cdr3_aa: CASSLVQRRGYEQYF; j_call: TRBJ2-7; clone_size: NA; d_call: NA; v_call: TRBV7-8
cdr3_nt: TGCAGCGTTACCAAACAGGGGGCCGGGGCCAACGTCCTGACTTTC; cdr3_aa: CSVTKQGAGANVLTF; j_call: TRBJ2-6; clone_size: NA; d_call: TRBD1; v_call: TRBV29-1
cdr3_nt: TGCGCCAGCAGCCAAGTCGTGAACACTGAAGCTTTCTTT; cdr3_aa: CASSQVVNTEAFF; j_call: TRBJ1-1; clone_size: many; d_call: NA; v_call: TRBV4-3